The next 26 T cell receptor beta chains were all read from a single sample in a study of OX40 agonist ivuxolimab in advanced cancers. Here immunoSEQ multiplex PCR was the method, and the copy in TCRdb shows in-frame clones only, minus some. The repertoire includes 60,000 or so clones, 94% of them detected once, and roughly 19% sits in the top ten. The source material was CD4+ or CD8+ T cells sorted from blood, sampled in a trial of the OX40 agonist ivuxolimab. The receptors stem from an adult with an advanced solid tumor such as melanoma, head and neck, liver or kidney cancer.

The chain carries TRBV28 and TRBJ1-2; TRBD1 is a possible D gene (5 bases). The CDR3 covers 15 residues. From germline, CDR1 is MDHEN and CDR2 SYDVKM. Trimming removed 5 bases at V and 4 bases at J, with 17 bases between. In DNA form, the CDR3 reads TGTGCCAGCAGTCGAAATACCCGGGGCAGCTATGGCTACACCTTC. This encodes CASSRNTRGSYGYTF.

CDR3 sequence (DNA): TGTGCCATCAGTCGAGACGGGACTGGCGACAATGAGCAGTTCTTC. Translation: CAISRDGTGDNEQFF. This sequence joins TRBV10-3 and TRBJ2-1, with D perhaps matching TRBD2 (6 bases). The CDR3 consists of 15 residues. Germline values: CDR1 ENHRY, CDR2 SYGVKD. V dropped 5 bases and J dropped 5 bases, with 16 bases sitting between them.

V and J are TRBV9 and TRBJ1-3; D ambiguous. V was trimmed by 4 bases and J by 0 bases, leaving 11 bases between them. This CDR3 has 15 amino acids. Germline CDR1 reads SGDLS; CDR2 reads YYNGEE. The CDR3, as DNA: TGTGCCAGCAGCTATTCAGAGGGCTCTGGAAACACCATATATTTT. Protein sequence: CASSYSEGSGNTIYF.

This chain links TRBV21-1 with TRBJ2-3; TRBD2, as called in the table, went unchecked against the DNA. TRBV21-1 is an annotated pseudogene. This CDR3 contains 13 residues. Here the CDR3 reads CASSTPSTDTQYF. In DNA form, the CDR3 reads TGTGCCAGCAGCACCCCTAGCACAGATACGCAGTATTTT.

This chain uses TRBV7-8 with TRBJ2-7; D not certain. Germline assignment: CDR1 SGHVS and CDR2 FQNEAQ. The CDR3 spans 12 residues. V was clipped by 5 bases and J by 2 bases, with 7 bases between them. CDR3 residues: CASSVVTYEQYF. The CDR3 DNA reads as TGTGCCAGCAGCGTCGTGACCTACGAGCAGTACTTC.

The chain links TRBV7-8 to TRBJ2-7, with D perhaps matching TRBD1 (6 bases). Trimming shortened V by 5 bases and J by 3 bases, and 17 bases separated the two germline ends. The CDR3 is made up of 15 amino acids. Looked up from germline, CDR1 is SGHVS and CDR2 is FQNEAQ. CDR3 coding DNA: TGTGCCAGCAGCCCGGCAACAGGGCAACTCTACGAGCAGTACTTC. This gives the protein CASSPATGQLYEQYF.

CDR3 region: CSVGVRGRDTQYF. CDR3 nucleotide sequence: TGCAGCGTTGGTGTCAGGGGGCGGGATACGCAGTATTTT. The rearrangement uses TRBV29-1 and TRBJ2-3; 8 nucleotides line up with TRBD1. The V gene end was trimmed by 4 bases and the J gene end by 6 bases; junction bases not matched to a gene: 6. This CDR3 is 13 amino acids long. Germline CDR1 SQVTM, CDR2 ANQGSEA.

V usage is TRBV9 and J usage is TRBJ2-4, with D possibly being TRBD1 (6 bases). Germline lookup yields CDR1 SGDLS and CDR2 YYNGEE. The length of the CDR3 is 13 residues. V was pared by 0 bases and J by 8 bases, with 9 bases between. CDR3 nucleotide sequence: TGTGCCAGCAGCGTAGGCGACAGGTACATTCAGTACTTC. It codes for CASSVGDRYIQYF.

The genes are TRBV7-8 and TRBJ2-1; D is uncertain. V was cut by 4 bases and J by 6 bases, with 16 bases left in between. The CDR3 length is 15 residues. CDR1 SGHVS and CDR2 FQNEAQ come from the germline V gene. CDR3 sequence reads: CASSSGPQPLNEQFF. For the CDR3, the DNA is TGTGCCAGCAGCTCCGGGCCCCAGCCCCTCAATGAGCAGTTCTTC. Full variable domain (remainder filled in from reference TRBV7-8 and TRBJ2-1): GAGVSQSPRYKVAKRGQDVALRCDPISGHVSLFWYQQALGQGPEFLTYFQNEAQLDKSGLPSDRFFAERPEGSVSTLKIQRTQQEDSAVYLCASSSGPQPLNEQFFGPGTRLTVL.

The V and J genes are TRBV9 and TRBJ2-1; the D call may be TRBD1 or TRBD2 (5 bases each). Germline loops: CDR1 SGDLS, CDR2 YYNGEE. The CDR3 covers 14 residues. Trimming stripped 0 bases from V and 7 bases from J, with 11 bases between. The CDR3, as DNA: TGTGCCAGCAGCGTAGCAGATTGGGGGAATGAGCAGTTCTTC. The encoded protein is CASSVADWGNEQFF. The complete variable domain, with remaining parts taken from reference TRBV9 and TRBJ2-1, reads DSGVTQTPKHLITATGQRVTLRCSPRSGDLSVYWYQQSLDQGLQFLIQYYNGEERAKGNILERFSAQQFPDLHSELNLSSLELGDSALYFCASSVADWGNEQFFGPGTRLTVL.

V usage is TRBV28 and J usage is TRBJ1-4, with 9 positions matching TRBD1. CDR1 and CDR2 from the germline V gene are MDHEN and SYDVKM. The V and J ends lost 0 bases and 0 bases, in that order; junction bases with no gene match: 20. There are 23 residues in the CDR3. The CDR3 is CASSLWENLNRDRESATNEKLFF. DNA of the CDR3: TGTGCCAGCAGTTTATGGGAAAATCTTAACCGGGACAGGGAGTCCGCAACTAATGAAAAACTGTTTTTT. Combining the CDR3 with reference TRBV28 and TRBJ1-4 gives the whole variable domain DVKVTQSSRYLVKRTGEKVFLECVQDMDHENMFWYRQDPGLGLRLIYFSYDVKMKEKGDIPEGYSVSREKKERFSLILESASTNQTSMYLCASSLWENLNRDRESATNEKLFFGSGTQLSVL.

The genes are TRBV7-9 and TRBJ2-5, with D tentatively TRBD1 (6 bases). The CDR3 is 13 residues long. Germline CDR1 SEHNR, CDR2 FQNEAQ (reference sequence). Trimming left V 2 bases short and J 3 bases short, with 7 bases between. Here the CDR3 reads CASSLRGKETQYF. CDR3 DNA: TGTGCCAGCAGCTTAAGGGGGAAAGAGACCCAGTACTTC.

This CDR3 reads CASSQGRPGGGSGTQYF. CDR3 in DNA: TGCGCCAGCAGCCAAGGCCGCCCTGGAGGGGGAAGCGGTACGCAGTATTTT. The rearrangement joins TRBV4-3 to TRBJ2-3; D could derive from TRBD1 or TRBD2 (6 bases each). CDR1 and CDR2 (germline): LGHNA, YSLEER. Trimming took 1 base from V and 8 from J, leaving 22 bases between them. The CDR3 spans 17 residues.

The V and J genes are TRBV5-4 and TRBJ1-2, with no clear D. V was trimmed by 4 bases and J by 4 bases, leaving 14 bases between them. The CDR3 is 14 amino acids. CDR1 and CDR2 from the germline V gene are SGHNT and YYREEE (reference sequence). DNA for the CDR3: TGTGCCAGCAGCCTAGGCGTCCGGGGCTATGGCTACACCTTC. This codes for CASSLGVRGYGYTF.

The chain couples TRBV29-1 to TRBJ2-1; 8 nucleotides line up with TRBD2. This CDR3 comprises 15 residues. The J segment lost 4 bases and the V segment lost 4 bases, leaving 9 bases of the junction unmatched. Germline assignment: CDR1 SQVTM and CDR2 ANQGSEA. CDR3 in DNA: TGCAGCGTTGCTGCAGCGGGAGAAAAATACAATGAGCAGTTCTTC. The encoded protein is CSVAAAGEKYNEQFF.

Worth noting for this clone: A read error may produce the germline difference seen at one junction end. This sequence joins TRBV11-2 and TRBJ1-2; D is uncertain. The length of the CDR3 is 17 residues. Germline loops: CDR1 SGHAT, CDR2 FQNNGV. The CDR3 DNA follows: TGTGCCAGCAGCCTAGAGGACCCAGGCCCTGTCACATATGGCTACACCTTC. As protein: CASSLEDPGPVTYGYTF.

The genes are TRBV9 and TRBJ2-3, with 8 bases that match TRBD1. CDR1 is SGDLS, CDR2 YYNGEE, per germline. The CDR3 is made up of 15 amino acids. V lost 1 base, J lost 2 bases, and 3 bases stayed unmatched. As DNA, the CDR3 is TGTGCCAGCAGCGTAACGGGACAGGTCACAGATACGCAGTATTTT. Its protein product is CASSVTGQVTDTQYF.

The chain is built from TRBV6-7 and TRBJ1-1, with D uncertain. TRBV6-7 belongs to the ORF category, with a function that is uncertain. The CDR3 consists of 16 residues. Trimming removed 6 bases at V and 0 bases at J, with 17 bases between. CDR3: CASRNPRGPLNTEAFF. The CDR3 nucleotides read TGTGCCAGCAGGAATCCGAGAGGGCCTCTGAACACTGAAGCTTTCTTT.

The chain recombines TRBV5-5 with TRBJ2-7, with 7 positions matching TRBD2. The CDR3 contains 19 residues. The germline gives CDR1 SGHKS, CDR2 YYEKEE (reference sequence). Trimming removed 5 bases from V and 5 bases from J; junction bases left unmatched: 25. The CDR3 here is CASRVEAGRLPQRGDEQYF. In DNA, the CDR3 is TGTGCCAGCAGAGTAGAAGCGGGACGGTTGCCACAACGAGGGGACGAGCAGTACTTC.

The chain joins TRBV15 to TRBJ2-7, with D perhaps TRBD2 (5 bases). Trimming left V 3 bases short and J 6 bases short, with 12 bases between. Germline-derived CDR1 and CDR2 are LNHNV and YYDKDF (reference sequence). The CDR3 length is 13 residues. For the CDR3, the DNA is TGTGCCACCAGCAGGGTAGCGCCGCCCGAGCAGTACTTC. This translates into CATSRVAPPEQYF. The complete variable domain, with remaining parts taken from reference TRBV15 and TRBJ2-7, reads DAMVIQNPRYQVTQFGKPVTLSCSQTLNHNVMYWYQQKSSQAPKLLFHYYDKDFNNEADTPDNFQSRRPNTSFCFLDIRSPGLGDTAMYLCATSRVAPPEQYFGPGTRLTVT.

The gene calls are TRBV7-3 and TRBJ2-7, with 7 bases aligning to TRBD1. The V segment lost 3 bases and the J segment 7 bases; nucleotides outside the gene matches: 12. This CDR3 contains 15 residues. Germline V CDR1 and CDR2: SGHTA, FQGTGA. The CDR3 nucleotides are TGTGCCAGCAGCTTCTCGGTGACAGGGACGTCTGAGCAGTACTTC. It specifies CASSFSVTGTSEQYF.

This clone showed up just once. The genes are TRBV5-6 and TRBJ2-7; the D gene is possibly TRBD1 (5 bases). Germline V CDR1 and CDR2: SGHDT, YYEEEE. Trimming shortened V by 0 bases and J by 4 bases, and 17 bases separated the two germline ends. The CDR3 has 16 residues. The CDR3 here is CASSLALGATLYEQYF. The CDR3 region has the DNA TGTGCCAGCAGCTTGGCCTTAGGGGCGACTCTTTACGAGCAGTACTTC.

CDR3 in DNA: TGTGCCAGCTCCCTTCCCGTGAGAGGAAACACCATATATTTT. The encoded protein is CASSLPVRGNTIYF. The chain links TRBV21-1 to TRBJ1-3. TRBV21-1 is designated a pseudogene. The CDR3 loop spans 14 amino acids.

This chain connects TRBV15 to TRBJ2-2; D is unresolved. V was clipped by 0 bases and J by 3 bases, with 11 bases between them. CDR1 and CDR2 (germline): LNHNV, YYDKDF (reference sequence). CDR3 length equals 16 residues. The CDR3 DNA follows: TGTGCCACCAGCAGAGATGTGGGCCGGGACACCGGGGAGCTGTTTTTT. It encodes CATSRDVGRDTGELFF.

This clone has a single count. The genes are TRBV5-5 and TRBJ2-4; tentatively, D is TRBD1 (5 bases). The CDR3 covers 13 residues. The V gene lost 7 bases and the J gene lost 3 bases, with 11 bases spanning the gap. Germline V gives CDR1 SGHKS, CDR2 YYEKEE (reference sequence). The CDR3 coding sequence is TGTGCCAGCCCCCCGGACAACAAAAACATTCAGTACTTC. It is translated as CASPPDNKNIQYF.

This rearrangement joins TRBV14 to TRBJ1-2; no clear D gene. The germline V gene encodes CDR1 SGHDN and CDR2 FVKESK. The CDR3 loop spans 15 amino acids. V lost 0 bases, J lost 4 bases, and 12 bases lay in between. The DNA for the CDR3 is TGTGCCAGCAGCCAAGATGGACGGCCCCTCTATGGCTACACCTTC. Residues: CASSQDGRPLYGYTF.